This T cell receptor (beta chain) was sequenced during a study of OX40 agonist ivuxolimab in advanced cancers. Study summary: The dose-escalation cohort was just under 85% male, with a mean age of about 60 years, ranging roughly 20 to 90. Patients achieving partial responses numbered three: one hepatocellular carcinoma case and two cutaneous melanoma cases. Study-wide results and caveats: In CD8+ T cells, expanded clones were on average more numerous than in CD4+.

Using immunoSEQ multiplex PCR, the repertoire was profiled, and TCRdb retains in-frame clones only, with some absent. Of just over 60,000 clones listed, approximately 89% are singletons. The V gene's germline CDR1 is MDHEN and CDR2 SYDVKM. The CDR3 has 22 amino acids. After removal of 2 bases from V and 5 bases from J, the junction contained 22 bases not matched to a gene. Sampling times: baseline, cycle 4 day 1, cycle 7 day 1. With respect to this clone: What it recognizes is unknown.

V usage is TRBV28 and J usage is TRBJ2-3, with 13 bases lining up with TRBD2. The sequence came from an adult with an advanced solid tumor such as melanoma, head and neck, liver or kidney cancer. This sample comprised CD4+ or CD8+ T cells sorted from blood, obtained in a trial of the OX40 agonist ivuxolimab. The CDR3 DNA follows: TGTGCCAGCAGTTTAGGCCGGGGGCATCGGACTAGCGGGAGCTGGGGCAAAGATACGCAGTATTTT. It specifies CASSLGRGHRTSGSWGKDTQYF.